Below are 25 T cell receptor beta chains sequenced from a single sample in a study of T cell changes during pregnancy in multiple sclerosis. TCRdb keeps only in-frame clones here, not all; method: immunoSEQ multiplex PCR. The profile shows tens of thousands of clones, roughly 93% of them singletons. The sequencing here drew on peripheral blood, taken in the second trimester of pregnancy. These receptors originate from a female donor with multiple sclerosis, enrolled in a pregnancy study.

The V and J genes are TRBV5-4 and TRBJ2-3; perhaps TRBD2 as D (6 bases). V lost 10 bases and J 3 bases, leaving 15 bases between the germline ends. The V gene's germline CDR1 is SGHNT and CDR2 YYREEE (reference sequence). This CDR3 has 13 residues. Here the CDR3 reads CAAGRGGTDTQYF. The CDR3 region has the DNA TGTGCCGCGGGGCGGGGTGGGACAGATACGCAGTATTTT.

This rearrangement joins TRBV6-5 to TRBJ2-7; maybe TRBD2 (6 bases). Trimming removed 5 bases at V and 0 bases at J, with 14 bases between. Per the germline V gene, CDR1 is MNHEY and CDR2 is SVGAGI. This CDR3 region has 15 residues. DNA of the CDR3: TGTGCCAGCAGTCGGGGGACGACTAGCTCCTACGAGCAGTACTTC. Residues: CASSRGTTSSYEQYF.

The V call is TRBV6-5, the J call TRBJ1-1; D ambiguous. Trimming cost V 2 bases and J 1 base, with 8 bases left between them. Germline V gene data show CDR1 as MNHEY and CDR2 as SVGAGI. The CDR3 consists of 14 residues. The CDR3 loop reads CASSYGQPNTEAFF. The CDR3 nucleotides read TGTGCCAGCAGTTACGGGCAACCGAACACTGAAGCTTTCTTT.

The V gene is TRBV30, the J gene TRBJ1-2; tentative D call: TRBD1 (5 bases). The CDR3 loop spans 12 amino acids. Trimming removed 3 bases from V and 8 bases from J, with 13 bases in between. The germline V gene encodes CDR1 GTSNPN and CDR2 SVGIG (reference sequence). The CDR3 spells CAWRQGVEGYTF. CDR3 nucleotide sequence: TGTGCCTGGAGGCAGGGTGTTGAGGGCTACACCTTC.

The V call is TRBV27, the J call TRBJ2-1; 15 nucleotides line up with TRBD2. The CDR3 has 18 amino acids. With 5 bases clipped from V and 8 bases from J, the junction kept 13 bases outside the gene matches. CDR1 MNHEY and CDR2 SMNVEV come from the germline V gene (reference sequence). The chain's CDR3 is CASSPRWTSGGGLHEQFF. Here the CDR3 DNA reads TGTGCCAGCAGTCCTCGCTGGACTAGCGGGGGGGGATTGCATGAGCAGTTCTTC.

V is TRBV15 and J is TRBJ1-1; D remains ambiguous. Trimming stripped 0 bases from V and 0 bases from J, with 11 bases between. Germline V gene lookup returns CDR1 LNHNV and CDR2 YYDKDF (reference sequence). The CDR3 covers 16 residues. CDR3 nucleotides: TGTGCCACCAGCAGAGATATGGGCGTTATGAACACTGAAGCTTTCTTT. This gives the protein CATSRDMGVMNTEAFF.

CDR3 sequence reads: CASSVGTGATEAFF. CDR3 nucleotides: TGTGCCAGCAGCGTGGGGACAGGGGCCACTGAAGCTTTCTTT. The chain recombines TRBV9 with TRBJ1-1, with 10 bases matching TRBD1. The CDR3 covers 14 residues. The germline CDR1 and CDR2 sequences are SGDLS and YYNGEE. V shed 2 bases and J 4 bases; nucleotides not matched to a gene: 2.

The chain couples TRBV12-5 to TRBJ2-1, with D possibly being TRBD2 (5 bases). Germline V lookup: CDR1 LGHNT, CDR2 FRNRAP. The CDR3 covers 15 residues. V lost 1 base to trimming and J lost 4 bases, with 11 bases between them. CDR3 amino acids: CASGLGSGYYNEQFF. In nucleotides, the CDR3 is TGTGCTAGTGGTTTGGGGTCGGGATATTACAATGAGCAGTTCTTC.

CDR3 residues: CASSPGTSGGAETQYF. The CDR3 region has the DNA TGTGCCAGCAGCCCCGGGACTAGCGGGGGGGCAGAGACCCAGTACTTC. The chain recombines TRBV5-4 with TRBJ2-5, with TRBD2 matching 16 bases. The CDR3 runs to 16 residues. Germline CDR1 is SGHNT and CDR2 is YYREEE (reference sequence). The J segment lost 4 bases and the V segment lost 4 bases, leaving 4 bases of the junction unmatched.

CDR3 loop: CATERGTGVGTGELFF. The CDR3 coding sequence is TGTGCCACGGAGCGCGGGACAGGGGTCGGAACCGGGGAGCTGTTTTTT. The V gene is TRBV7-6, the J gene TRBJ2-2; TRBD1 agrees at 10 bases. Looked up from germline, CDR1 is SGHVS and CDR2 is FNYEAQ. The CDR3 has 16 residues. V lost 10 bases to trimming and J lost 5 bases; unmatched junction nucleotides: 13.

The CDR3 DNA is TGCGCCAGCAGCCTCTTCTCAGGGTTAGCTGGAAACACCATATATTTT. It codes for CASSLFSGLAGNTIYF. This chain uses TRBV5-1 with TRBJ1-3; D possibly corresponds to TRBD1 (5 bases). The CDR3 contains 16 residues. Germline values: CDR1 SGHRS, CDR2 YFSETQ. The V and J ends lost 4 bases and 2 bases respectively, with 16 bases between them.

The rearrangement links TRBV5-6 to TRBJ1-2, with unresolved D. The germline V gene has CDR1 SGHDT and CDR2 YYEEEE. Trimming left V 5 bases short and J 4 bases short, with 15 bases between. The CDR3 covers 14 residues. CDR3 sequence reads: CASSQPSTVYGYTF. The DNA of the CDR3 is TGTGCCAGCAGTCAACCAAGCACGGTCTATGGCTACACCTTC. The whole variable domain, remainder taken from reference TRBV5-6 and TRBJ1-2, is DAGVTQSPTHLIKTRGQQVTLRCSPKSGHDTVSWYQQALGQGPQFIFQYYEEEERQRGNFPDRFSGHQFPNYSSELNVNALLLGDSALYLCASSQPSTVYGYTFGSGTRLTVV.

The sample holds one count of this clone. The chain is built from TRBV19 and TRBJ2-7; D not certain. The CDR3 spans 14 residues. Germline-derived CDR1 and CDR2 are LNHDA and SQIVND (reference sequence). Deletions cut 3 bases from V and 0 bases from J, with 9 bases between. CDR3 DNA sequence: TGTGCCAGTAGTATTTGGGCCAGCTCCTACGAGCAGTACTTC. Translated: CASSIWASSYEQYF.

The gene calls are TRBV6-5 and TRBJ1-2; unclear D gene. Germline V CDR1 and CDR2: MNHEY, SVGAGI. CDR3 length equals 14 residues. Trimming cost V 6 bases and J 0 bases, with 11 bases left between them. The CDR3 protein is CASRPPGANYGYTF. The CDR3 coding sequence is TGTGCCAGCAGACCTCCGGGAGCTAACTATGGCTACACCTTC.

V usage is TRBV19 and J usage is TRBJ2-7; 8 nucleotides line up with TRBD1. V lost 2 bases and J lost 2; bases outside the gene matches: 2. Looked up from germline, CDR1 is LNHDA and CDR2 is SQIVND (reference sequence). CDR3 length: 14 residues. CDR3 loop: CASSIRTGTYEQYF. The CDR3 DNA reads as TGTGCCAGTAGTATACGGACAGGGACCTACGAGCAGTACTTC.

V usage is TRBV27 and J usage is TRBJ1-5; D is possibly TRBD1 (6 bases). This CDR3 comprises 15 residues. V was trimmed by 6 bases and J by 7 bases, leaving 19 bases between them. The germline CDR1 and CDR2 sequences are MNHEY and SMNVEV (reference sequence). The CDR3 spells CASSLFRGAGQPQHF. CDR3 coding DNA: TGTGCCAGCAGCCTATTTCGGGGGGCTGGCCAGCCCCAGCATTTT.

The CDR3 DNA is TGTGCCAGCAGCCGGGACAGGGTTTTCGAGCAGTACTTC. Its translation: CASSRDRVFEQYF. The chain carries TRBV5-8 and TRBJ2-7; 9 bases map to TRBD1. J lost 6 bases, V lost 4 bases, and 5 bases had no gene match. The CDR3 extends over 13 amino acids. Looked up from germline, CDR1 is SGHTS and CDR2 is YDEGEE.

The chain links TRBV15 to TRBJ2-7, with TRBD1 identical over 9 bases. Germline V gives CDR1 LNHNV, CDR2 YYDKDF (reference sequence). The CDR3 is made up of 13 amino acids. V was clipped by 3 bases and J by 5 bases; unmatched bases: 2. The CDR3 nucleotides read TGTGCCACCAGCAGGGACAGGGGCAACGAGCAGTACTTC. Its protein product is CATSRDRGNEQYF.

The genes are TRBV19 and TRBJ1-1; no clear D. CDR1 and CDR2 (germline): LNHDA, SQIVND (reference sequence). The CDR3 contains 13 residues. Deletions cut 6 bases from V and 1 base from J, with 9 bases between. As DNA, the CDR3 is TGTGCCAGTAGCGGTTATAGGAACACTGAAGCTTTCTTT. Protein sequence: CASSGYRNTEAFF.

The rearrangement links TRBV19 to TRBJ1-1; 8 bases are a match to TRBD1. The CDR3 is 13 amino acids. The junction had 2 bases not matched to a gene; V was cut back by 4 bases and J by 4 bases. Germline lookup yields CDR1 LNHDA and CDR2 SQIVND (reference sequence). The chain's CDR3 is CASSTGQGTEAFF. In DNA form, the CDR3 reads TGTGCCAGTAGTACCGGACAGGGCACTGAAGCTTTCTTT.

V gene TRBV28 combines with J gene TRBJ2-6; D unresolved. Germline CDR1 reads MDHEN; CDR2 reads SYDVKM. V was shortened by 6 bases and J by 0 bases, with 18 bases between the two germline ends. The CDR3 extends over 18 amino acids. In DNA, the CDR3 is TGTGCCAGCAGAGACGTCTTAGCAATTACCTCTGGGGCCAACGTCCTGACTTTC. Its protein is CASRDVLAITSGANVLTF.

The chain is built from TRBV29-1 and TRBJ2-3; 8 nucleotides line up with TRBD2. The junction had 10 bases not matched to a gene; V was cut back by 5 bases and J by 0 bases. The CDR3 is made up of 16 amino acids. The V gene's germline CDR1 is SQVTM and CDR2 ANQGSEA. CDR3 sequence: CSVSGGADTSTDTQYF. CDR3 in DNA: TGCAGCGTTTCCGGGGGGGCCGACACTAGCACAGATACGCAGTATTTT.

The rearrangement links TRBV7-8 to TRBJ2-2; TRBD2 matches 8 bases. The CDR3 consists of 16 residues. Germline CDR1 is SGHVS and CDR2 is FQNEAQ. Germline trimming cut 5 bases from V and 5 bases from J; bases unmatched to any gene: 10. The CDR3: CASSRLSGRGTGELFF. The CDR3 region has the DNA TGTGCCAGCAGCCGACTGAGCGGGAGAGGTACCGGGGAGCTGTTTTTT.

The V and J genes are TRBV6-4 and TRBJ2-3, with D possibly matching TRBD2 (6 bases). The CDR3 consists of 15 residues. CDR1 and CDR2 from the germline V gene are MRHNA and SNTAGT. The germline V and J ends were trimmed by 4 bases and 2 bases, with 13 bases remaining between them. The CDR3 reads CASSVVGGATDTQYF. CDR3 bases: TGTGCCAGCAGTGTTGTCGGGGGTGCCACAGATACGCAGTATTTT.

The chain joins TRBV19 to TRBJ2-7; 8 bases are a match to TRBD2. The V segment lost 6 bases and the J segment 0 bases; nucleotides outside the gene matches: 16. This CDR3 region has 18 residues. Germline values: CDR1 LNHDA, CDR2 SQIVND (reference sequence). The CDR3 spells CASSTFGGGLQSSYEQYF. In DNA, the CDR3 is TGTGCCAGTAGCACCTTTGGCGGGGGGCTCCAAAGCTCCTACGAGCAGTACTTC.